This TCR beta chain was captured by sequencing in a study of T cells in Graves' hyperthyroidism and ophthalmopathy. The CDR3 regions of TCR beta were amplified from RNA transcripts. In the first-round RT-PCR of the TCR CDR3, the HTBI primer set was used. Using its own MiXCR run on the multiplex PCR reads, TCRdb lists one record per CDR3 protein. The table lists 350,000 to 450,000 distinct CDR3 sequences, roughly 14% of them singletons. Germline V gives CDR1 MNHNS, CDR2 SASEGT. After removal of 3 bases from V and 5 bases from J, the junction contained 14 bases not matched to a gene. The CDR3 consists of 18 residues. This clonotype was counted only a few times.

V and J are TRBV6-1 and TRBJ2-7, with 12 bases aligning to TRBD1. This receptor was taken from a woman aged 60-70 years with Graves' hyperthyroidism. Sample: blood. CDR3 coding DNA: TGTGCCAGCAGTGACGGGACAGGGGGCGCCGGGGGTTTGCACGAGCAGTACTTC. Translation gives CASSDGTGGAGGLHEQYF.